Sequencing of this TCR beta chain was carried out in a study of blood T cells in healthy people across ages. Study as a whole: About one barcoded beta molecule was captured per two T cells (by template switching). General study findings and limits: Possibly, changes in expanded clonotypes were confounded because donor CMV status was unknown. Diversity of TCR beta per million T cells declined in a roughly linear way with age.

The authors ran a second PCR of about 7 to 12 cycles using a sample-barcoded 5' primer and a J-beta primer mix. TCRdb called the 5' RACE reads again in MiXCR, with one record for every CDR3 protein. Among about 1.6 million distinct CDR3 sequences, 34% were seen once, and the ten largest hold 11%. Unmatched junction bases numbered 5, after V lost 0 bases and J lost 0 bases. The CDR3 has 17 residues. Germline lookup yields CDR1 MGHRA and CDR2 YSYEKL. The sample, approximately 10 milliliters of peripheral blood, was drawn from each donor. This clonotype was seen a few times. Antigen: not known. The clonotype comes from a woman aged 30 to 39 in good health. The chain employs TRBV4-1 and TRBJ2-1; 7 bases are a match to TRBD2. Sequencing used blood. The CDR3 sequence is CASSQDGTKSSYNEQFF. CDR3 coding DNA: TGCGCCAGCAGCCAAGATGGGACTAAGAGCTCCTACAATGAGCAGTTCTTC.